Included here is one TCR beta chain sequence, with context. These data are taken from a study of blood T cell repertoires in COVID-19. The CDR3 loop spans 17 amino acids. Germline V gene data show CDR1 as LGHDT and CDR2 as YNNKEL (reference sequence). Deletions cut 4 bases from V and 1 base from J, with 19 bases between. Using immunoSEQ multiplex PCR, the repertoire was profiled, and TCRdb retains in-frame clones only, with some absent. Of some 300,000 clones in the sample, around 91% were seen once. Material for sequencing was PBMCs or T cells enriched from blood (not recorded which). The clonotype was recovered from a woman aged 35 to 49 who had recovered from COVID-19. The chain carries TRBV3-1 (or the pseudogene TRBV3-2) and TRBJ2-5, with D maybe TRBD1 (5 bases). In DNA, the CDR3 is TGTGCCAGCAGCCGGCACTCGACAGCTTTAACCCAAGAGACCCAGTACTTC. Translated: CASSRHSTALTQETQYF.